Listed below are T cell receptor beta chains from one sample, sequenced in a study of blood T cell repertoires in COVID-19. The table came from immunoSEQ multiplex PCR; TCRdb's copy has only in-frame clones and leaves some out. The sample has approximately 300,000 clones; around 85% are singletons. What was sequenced was PBMCs or T cells enriched from blood (not recorded which). All receptors derive from a woman aged 25 to 39 who had been exposed to COVID-19. Both conserved end residues are part of each CDR3. Fields, in order: J gene, clone size, V gene, CDR3 length, D gene, CDR3 DNA, CDR3 protein. A D gene is named only where the DNA matches it firmly. Only part of the rows carry a size: once, few, many, or a class if the clone is expanded.

TRBJ1-6,once,TRBV4-3,13,TRBD1,TGCGCCAGCAGCCGGACAGGGGGCTCACCCCTCCACTTT,CASSRTGGSPLHF
TRBJ1-5,-,TRBV6-1,15,TRBD1,TGTGCCAGCAGTGACAGGGGGCTTGGCAATCAGCCCCAGCATTTT,CASSDRGLGNQPQHF
TRBJ1-5,-,TRBV3-1/TRBV3-2,18,TRBD1,TGTGCCAGCAGCCGGGTTACGACAGGGGGCCTTGTGGGGCAGCCCCAGCATTTT,CASSRVTTGGLVGQPQHF
TRBJ2-7,few,TRBV3-1/TRBV3-2,15,-,TGTGCCAGCAGCCACGGGCCTAGCGCATCCTACGAGCAGTACTTC,CASSHGPSASYEQYF
TRBJ2-5,-,TRBV20-1,11,-,TGCAGTGCTTCAGGGCAAACCTCCCAGTACTTC,CSASGQTSQYF
TRBJ1-4,-,TRBV30,13,-,TGTGCCGGAGCGGGTCCGGGCGGGGAAAAACTGTTTTTT,CAGAGPGGEKLFF
TRBJ2-5,-,TRBV7-2,13,-,TGTGCCAGCGGTAGTAAGGGGCGAGAGACCCAGTACTTC,CASGSKGRETQYF
TRBJ2-7,-,TRBV5-4,13,TRBD1,TGTGCCAGCAGCACGACAGGGGGCTACGAGCAGTACTTC,CASSTTGGYEQYF
TRBJ1-1,-,TRBV7-8,13,TRBD1,TGTGCCAGCAGCCCGGGACAGTATTCTGAAGCTTTCTTT,CASSPGQYSEAFF
TRBJ1-5,-,TRBV19,14,TRBD1,TGTGCCAGTAGTCTGGGACAGGGCAATCAGCCCCAGCATTTT,CASSLGQGNQPQHF
TRBJ1-6,-,TRBV6-1,16,TRBD1,TGTGCCAGCAGTGAAGCGTTGCCGGGACAGGGGACACCCCTCCACTTT,CASSEALPGQGTPLHF
TRBJ1-1,-,TRBV5-8,15,-,TGTGCCAGCAGCTTGGGGGCGGCGGGGGACGCTGAAGCTTTCTTT,CASSLGAAGDAEAFF
TRBJ2-7,-,TRBV5-6,13,TRBD1,TGTGCCAGCTCGGGACAGGTCGGCTACGAGCAGTACTTC,CASSGQVGYEQYF
TRBJ1-5,few,TRBV28,12,-,TGTGCCAGCATTGGGGGCCCGGGACCCCAGCATTTT,CASIGGPGPQHF
TRBJ2-5,once,TRBV28,18,-,TGTGCCAGCAAACCGCGGGACAGCCTCTCACCCCCCCAGTGGACCCAGTACTTC,CASKPRDSLSPPQWTQYF
TRBJ2-2,-,TRBV2,18,TRBD2,TGTGCCAGCAGGAGAGGGACTAGCGGGAGCTTGAACACCGGGGAGCTGTTTTTT,CASRRGTSGSLNTGELFF
TRBJ2-7,-,TRBV19,14,TRBD1,TGTGCCAGTACCTTGACAGGGAAGACCTACGAGCAGTACTTC,CASTLTGKTYEQYF
TRBJ2-1,-,TRBV11-1,15,TRBD2,TGTGCCAGCAGCCCCCTGACTAGCGGGGTCAATGAGCAGTTCTTC,CASSPLTSGVNEQFF
TRBJ1-1,-,TRBV9,13,TRBD1,TGTGCCAGCAGCGCCGGACAGGGCACTGAAGCTTTCTTT,CASSAGQGTEAFF
TRBJ1-2,-,TRBV7-9,15,TRBD1,TGTGCCAGCAGCTTATTCCGAAGGGGGCGCGGCGGCTACACCTTC,CASSLFRRGRGGYTF
TRBJ2-5,-,TRBV30,11,-,TGTGCCTCGGCAGGAAGGGAGACCCAGTACTTC,CASAGRETQYF
TRBJ1-1,-,TRBV5-1,14,TRBD1,TGCGCCAGCAGCTTGGACAGGGGAGGCGGTGAAGCTTTCTTT,CASSLDRGGGEAFF
TRBJ1-1,-,TRBV6-4,13,-,TGTGCCAGCAGTGACTCCAGGGGCGGAGAAGCTTTCTTT,CASSDSRGGEAFF
TRBJ2-5,-,TRBV27,16,TRBD2,TGTGCCAGCAGTTTAACAACCGGGACTAGCGGAGAGACCCAGTACTTC,CASSLTTGTSGETQYF
TRBJ2-7,-,TRBV15,14,TRBD2,TGTGCCACCAGTATCGGCGGGAGTATGTACGAGCAGTACTTC,CATSIGGSMYEQYF
TRBJ1-5,-,TRBV5-6,15,-,TGTGCCAGCAGCTCCAGGGGAATTAGCAATCAGCCCCAGCATTTT,CASSSRGISNQPQHF
TRBJ2-3,-,TRBV3-1/TRBV3-2,18,-,TGTGCCAGCAGCCAAGCCGACCCAGGGCCGTCCAGCACAGATACGCAGTATTTT,CASSQADPGPSSTDTQYF
TRBJ1-6,once,TRBV3-1/TRBV3-2,19,-,TGTGCCAGCAGCCAAGTAATCGACAGATTGAGCTCCTATAATTCACCCCTCCACTTT,CASSQVIDRLSSYNSPLHF
TRBJ1-5,-,TRBV19,14,-,TGTGCCAGTCGAGAAGTTAATAGCAATCAGCCCCAGCATTTT,CASREVNSNQPQHF
TRBJ1-2,-,TRBV20-1,11,-,TGCAGTGCCAAAGCAGGGGATGGCTACACCTTC,CSAKAGDGYTF
TRBJ1-1,-,TRBV23-1,15,TRBD1,TGCGCCAGCAACACTGGGACAGGGCTGAACACTGAAGCTTTCTTT,CASNTGTGLNTEAFF
TRBJ1-3,few,TRBV4-3,17,-,TGCGCCAGCAGCGGAAGTTCAGCGGGAAACTCTGGAAACACCATATATTTT,CASSGSSAGNSGNTIYF
TRBJ2-3,-,TRBV5-1,15,-,TGCGCCAGCAGCCGGACAGACAGTGTCACAGATACGCAGTATTTT,CASSRTDSVTDTQYF
TRBJ2-2,-,TRBV14,14,-,TGTGCCAGCACTCCAGGGATATTCACCGGGGAGCTGTTTTTT,CASTPGIFTGELFF
TRBJ2-5,-,TRBV18,14,TRBD1,TGTGCCAGCTCCCGACAGGGGGCGAAAGAGACCCAGTACTTC,CASSRQGAKETQYF
TRBJ2-2,once,TRBV6-5,15,TRBD2,TGTGCCAGTCGCCTAGCGGCACTGAACACCGGGGAGCTGTTTTTT,CASRLAALNTGELFF
TRBJ1-1,-,TRBV27,13,-,TGTGCCAGCAATCTAGGGGGATCTACTGAAGCTTTCTTT,CASNLGGSTEAFF
TRBJ2-1,-,TRBV5-6,18,TRBD2,TGTGCCAGCAGCTCCCCGGAGTTTGCGGGAGGTTCTAGTAATGAGCAGTTCTTC,CASSSPEFAGGSSNEQFF
TRBJ1-6,-,TRBV4-3,13,-,TGCGCCAGCAGCTCCTCCACGGATTCACCCCTCCACTTT,CASSSSTDSPLHF
TRBJ2-5,-,TRBV2,12,-,TGTGCCAGCAACTCGATCCAAGAGACCCAGTACTTC,CASNSIQETQYF